This TCR beta chain was sequenced in a study of graft-versus-host responses after intestinal transplantation. At the level of the study: The study gave all recipients anti-thymocyte globulin induction, then tacrolimus and steroids for 2 to 3 years.

The CDR3 runs 16 residues. J was trimmed by 1 base and V by 2 bases; bases with no gene match: 5. CDR1 PRHDT and CDR2 FYEKMQ come from the germline V gene (reference sequence). Study-level results: GvH clones surfaced in recipient marrow, some emerging earlier in ileum or blood.

The protocol was immunoSEQ multiplex PCR, while the TCRdb copy is restricted to in-frame clones and leaves out a portion. Altogether tens of thousands of clones are present, just under 95% being singletons, with the ten largest covering roughly 0.5%. The sample holds one count of this clone. Antigen: not known. The origin of this receptor is a human donor who received an intestinal transplant. The rearrangement links TRBV13 to TRBJ2-1; the match to TRBD2 covers 7 bases. The material was unstimulated CD8+ T cells sorted from spleen or lymph node cells, obtained before intestinal transplant. The CDR3 region is CASSLKLAPSYNEQFF. DNA of the CDR3: TGTGCCAGCAGCTTAAAACTAGCGCCTTCCTACAATGAGCAGTTCTTC.